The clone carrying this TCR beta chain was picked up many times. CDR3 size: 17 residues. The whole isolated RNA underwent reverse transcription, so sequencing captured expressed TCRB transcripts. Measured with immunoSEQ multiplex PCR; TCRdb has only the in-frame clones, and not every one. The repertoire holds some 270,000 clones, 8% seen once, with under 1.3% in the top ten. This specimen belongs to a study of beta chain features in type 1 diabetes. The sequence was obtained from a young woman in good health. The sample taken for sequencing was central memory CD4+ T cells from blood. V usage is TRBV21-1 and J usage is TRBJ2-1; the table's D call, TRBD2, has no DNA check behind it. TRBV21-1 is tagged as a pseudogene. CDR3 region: CASRYSSGRDSYNEQFF. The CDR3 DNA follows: TGTGCCAGCAGGTACTCGAGCGGGAGGGATTCCTACAATGAGCAGTTCTTC.